One sample yielded the 25 T cell receptor beta chains listed below, sequenced in a study of T cell responses to AZD1222 COVID-19 vaccine (dated by TCRdb to about 2021). The sample's time point, from its label and the paper: about 28 days (+/-7) after the second vaccine dose. Receptor amplification or capture employed the immunoSEQ multiplex PCR assay. Drawn from immuneACCESS, this table holds only the in-frame rearrangements with V and J called that TCRdb kept. Clones are partly lost; checked studies trace under half to an unresolved V gene and leave the rest unexplained. A total of around 80,000 clones appear in this sample, roughly 88% of them only once. Around 9.3% of the sample goes to the ten largest clones. Source: peripheral blood, taken 28 days after the second AZD1222 dose. Receptors originate from an adult who received the AZD1222 COVID-19 vaccine.

In this sample, this clone turned up once. The rearrangement uses TRBV18 and TRBJ2-2, with D perhaps matching TRBD1 (5 bases). The CDR3 has 13 residues. Trimming removed 3 bases at V and 6 bases at J, with 8 bases between. Germline lookup yields CDR1 KGHSH and CDR2 LQKENI. The DNA of the CDR3 is TGTGCCAGCTCACCGGGGCTGTCCGGGGAGCTGTTTTTT. Its translation is CASSPGLSGELFF.

The rearrangement joins TRBV3-1 (or the pseudogene TRBV3-2) to TRBJ1-2; TRBD1 matches at 9 bases. Germline V gene data show CDR1 as LGHDT and CDR2 as YNNKEL (reference sequence). V gave up 0 bases and J gave up 4 bases; unmatched junction bases: 3. The CDR3 loop spans 15 amino acids. CDR3 bases: TGTGCCAGCAGCCAAGAGGGGACAGGGTTCTATGGCTACACCTTC. Protein: CASSQEGTGFYGYTF.

CDR3 nucleotides: TGTGCCAGTAAAGACCGGGACGCCGGGAACGAGCAGTACTTC. It codes for CASKDRDAGNEQYF. The chain carries TRBV2 and TRBJ2-7; D might be TRBD1 or TRBD2, each matching 5 bases. The germline V and J ends were trimmed by 9 bases and 5 bases, with 20 bases remaining between them. The germline V gene encodes CDR1 SNHLY and CDR2 FYNNEI. The CDR3 length is 14 residues. Using reference TRBV2 and TRBJ2-7 for the parts outside the CDR3, the full variable domain is EPEVTQTPSHQVTQMGQEVILRCVPISNHLYFYWYRQILGQKVEFLVSFYNNEISEKSEIFDDQFSVERPDGSNFTLKIRSTKLEDSAMYFCASKDRDAGNEQYFGPGTRLTVT.

This chain joins TRBV11-2 and TRBJ2-5; 12 bases align to TRBD2. The germline V gene has CDR1 SGHAT and CDR2 FQNNGV. Unmatched junction bases numbered 6, after V lost 2 bases and J lost 2 bases. CDR3 length equals 17 residues. This CDR3 is CASSLRASGGEQETQYF. Written as DNA, the CDR3 is TGTGCCAGCAGCTTACGGGCTAGCGGGGGGGAACAAGAGACCCAGTACTTC.

This chain links TRBV6-5 with TRBJ1-5; D uncertain. The CDR3 length is 13 residues. Germline V gene lookup returns CDR1 MNHEY and CDR2 SVGAGI. V was trimmed by 4 bases and J by 7 bases, leaving 11 bases between them. This chain's CDR3 is CASSSRDRQPQHF. The CDR3 region has the DNA TGTGCCAGCAGTTCAAGGGATCGGCAGCCCCAGCATTTT.

This chain joins TRBV6-4 and TRBJ2-1; D is perhaps TRBD1 (6 bases). Germline V gives CDR1 MRHNA, CDR2 SNTAGT. V was trimmed by 6 bases and J by 5 bases, leaving 14 bases between them. The CDR3 runs 14 residues. The CDR3 DNA reads as TGTGCCAGCAGCGTCGAAACAGGGAACAATGAGCAGTTCTTC. Amino acid sequence: CASSVETGNNEQFF.

The CDR3 reads CASRTQGRETQYF. The CDR3 coding sequence is TGTGCCAGCAGAACACAGGGGAGGGAGACCCAGTACTTC. V and J are TRBV12-3 or TRBV12-4 and TRBJ2-5, with a possible D match to TRBD1 (7 bases). Trimming took off 6 bases at V and 5 bases at J, with 13 bases between the two ends. CDR3 size: 13 residues.

The chain is built from TRBV9 and TRBJ2-7, with 11 bases fitting TRBD1. This CDR3 contains 15 residues. Germline V lookup: CDR1 SGDLS, CDR2 YYNGEE. J gave up 3 bases and V 5 bases, and 7 bases lay outside the gene matches. CDR3 coding DNA: TGTGCCAGCAGTCGTGGGGACAGGGGGTACTACGAGCAGTACTTC. Encoded protein: CASSRGDRGYYEQYF.

V and J are TRBV5-1 and TRBJ2-1; 15 positions agree with TRBD2. CDR3 length equals 16 residues. V was pared by 4 bases and J by 9 bases, with 8 bases of the junction left unmatched. Per germline, CDR1 SGHRS and CDR2 YFSETQ. As DNA, the CDR3 is TGCGCCAGCAGCCGGACTAGCGGGGGGGTGCAGGTTGAGCAGTTCTTC. Protein product: CASSRTSGGVQVEQFF.

This sequence joins TRBV6-4 and TRBJ2-1, with 10 bases that match TRBD2. CDR3 size: 14 residues. In germline, CDR1 is MRHNA, CDR2 SNTAGT. With V trimmed by 5 bases and J by 5 bases, 3 bases remained unmatched. The chain's CDR3 is CASSYLAGDNEQFF. The CDR3 nucleotides are TGTGCCAGCAGTTATCTAGCGGGGGACAATGAGCAGTTCTTC.

The rearrangement links TRBV4-2 to TRBJ1-2; D is undetermined. The germline V gene has CDR1 LGHNA and CDR2 YNFKEQ. The CDR3 consists of 17 residues. The germline V and J ends were trimmed by 0 bases and 4 bases, with 18 bases remaining between them. The CDR3 protein is CASSQDRMGPAIYGYTF. As DNA, the CDR3 is TGTGCCAGCAGCCAAGATCGAATGGGTCCGGCAATCTATGGCTACACCTTC.

The chain carries TRBV5-8 and TRBJ1-5, with 7 bases fitting TRBD1. Trimming cost V 4 bases and J 0 bases; bases outside gene matches: 4. Germline CDR1 reads SGHTS; CDR2 reads YDEGEE. The CDR3 has 15 residues. CDR3 coding DNA: TGTGCCAGCAGCCAGGGACAGTATAGCAATCAGCCCCAGCATTTT. Protein product: CASSQGQYSNQPQHF.

The chain uses TRBV7-9 and TRBJ2-7, with 8 bases aligning to TRBD1. V dropped 0 bases and J dropped 2; count of bases not matched to a gene: 9. Germline V CDR1 and CDR2: SEHNR, FQNEAQ (reference sequence). This CDR3 has 17 amino acids. Here the CDR3 DNA reads TGTGCCAGCAGCTTAGCCCTGCTTGGGACAGGTCCCTACGAGCAGTACTTC. Translation: CASSLALLGTGPYEQYF.

The rearrangement links TRBV7-9 to TRBJ1-3, with D perhaps matching TRBD1 (6 bases). Between the trimmed V and J ends, which lost 1 base and 1 base, there was a span of 11 bases. The CDR3 loop spans 16 amino acids. Germline loops: CDR1 SEHNR, CDR2 FQNEAQ (reference sequence). CDR3 in amino acids: CASSLDDTGSGNTIYF. In nucleotides, the CDR3 is TGTGCCAGCAGCTTAGATGACACAGGGTCTGGAAACACCATATATTTT.

The V call is TRBV3-1 (or the pseudogene TRBV3-2), the J call TRBJ1-2; D remains unclear. Germline V gene lookup returns CDR1 LGHDT and CDR2 YNNKEL (reference sequence). CDR3 length: 13 amino acids. V shed 1 base and J shed 4 bases, with 7 bases lying between them. The DNA of the CDR3 is TGTGCCAGCAGCCAAGTATCCATCTATGGCTACACCTTC. This encodes CASSQVSIYGYTF.

The chain combines TRBV15 with TRBJ1-3; D is perhaps TRBD1 (5 bases). V was cut by 0 bases and J by 2 bases, with 5 bases left in between. There are 14 residues in the CDR3. The germline V gene encodes CDR1 LNHNV and CDR2 YYDKDF (reference sequence). The CDR3 nucleotides are TGTGCCACCAGCAGAGACAGGGCTGGAAACACCATATATTTT. This translates into CATSRDRAGNTIYF. The entire variable domain, with the rest obtained from reference TRBV15 and TRBJ1-3, is as follows: DAMVIQNPRYQVTQFGKPVTLSCSQTLNHNVMYWYQQKSSQAPKLLFHYYDKDFNNEADTPDNFQSRRPNTSFCFLDIRSPGLGDTAMYLCATSRDRAGNTIYFGEGSWLTVV.

This clone was seen only a few times. V usage is TRBV3-1 (or the pseudogene TRBV3-2) and J usage is TRBJ2-2, with a weak D call TRBD2 (5 bases). This CDR3 comprises 16 residues. Trimming shortened V by 4 bases and J by 3 bases, and 15 bases separated the two germline ends. Germline V lookup: CDR1 LGHDT, CDR2 YNNKEL (reference sequence). The DNA for the CDR3 is TGTGCCAGCAGCCCCCCTCTCGGGGTTTACACCGGGGAGCTGTTTTTT. As protein: CASSPPLGVYTGELFF.

V usage is TRBV5-1 and J usage is TRBJ2-7; D call uncertain. This CDR3 contains 15 residues. V was shortened by 0 bases and J by 1 base, with 11 bases between the two germline ends. Germline CDR1 SGHRS, CDR2 YFSETQ. The CDR3 sequence: CASSLALGKSYEQYF. In nucleotides, the CDR3 is TGCGCCAGCAGCTTGGCCCTAGGGAAATCCTACGAGCAGTACTTC.

The J gene is TRBJ2-1, the V gene TRBV3-1 (or the pseudogene TRBV3-2), with D tentatively TRBD2 (5 bases). This CDR3 has 16 residues. Trimming stripped 5 bases from V and 7 bases from J, with 21 bases between. Germline-derived CDR1 and CDR2 are LGHDT and YNNKEL (reference sequence). CDR3 loop: CASSTTPGNLGNEQFF. The DNA of the CDR3 is TGTGCCAGCAGCACCACCCCCGGGAACCTGGGGAATGAGCAGTTCTTC.

The V and J genes are TRBV9 and TRBJ2-5, with D perhaps assigned TRBD1 or TRBD2 (7 bases each). Germline loops: CDR1 SGDLS, CDR2 YYNGEE. CDR3 length: 14 residues. With 0 bases removed from V and 5 bases from J, the gap between germline ends came to 11 bases. The CDR3 here is CASSVAGGGETQYF. For the CDR3, the DNA is TGTGCCAGCAGCGTAGCAGGGGGAGGGGAGACCCAGTACTTC.

This clone was recorded a few times. V usage is TRBV7-9 and J usage is TRBJ1-2; D gene uncertain. The CDR3 loop spans 12 amino acids. Trimming took off 8 bases at V and 6 bases at J, with 13 bases between the two ends. Germline CDR1 SEHNR, CDR2 FQNEAQ (reference sequence). The CDR3 DNA reads as TGTGCCAGCGCGGAGATCGTCCATGGCTACACCTTC. This sequence encodes CASAEIVHGYTF.

The chain recombines TRBV27 with TRBJ1-2, with 7 bases matching TRBD1. V gave up 2 bases and J gave up 5 bases; unmatched junction bases: 5. Germline-derived CDR1 and CDR2 are MNHEY and SMNVEV (reference sequence). The CDR3 runs 14 residues. In DNA, the CDR3 is TGTGCCAGCAGTTTACGGGACAGAGGTTATGGCTACACCTTC. It specifies CASSLRDRGYGYTF.

The chain employs TRBV11-3 and TRBJ2-1; 9 bases align to TRBD1. Trimming removed 5 bases from V and 9 bases from J; junction bases left unmatched: 8. The CDR3 is 14 residues long. Germline V gene lookup returns CDR1 SGHNT and CDR2 YENEEA. In DNA, the CDR3 is TGTGCCAGCAGCGAGGGACAGGGTTCGATTGAGCAGTTCTTC. Translating gives CASSEGQGSIEQFF.

This sequence joins TRBV7-2 and TRBJ2-7; TRBD2 is a possible D gene (6 bases). Germline V gene data show CDR1 as SGHTA and CDR2 as FQGNSA. Trimming shortened V by 5 bases and J by 3 bases, and 14 bases separated the two germline ends. The length of the CDR3 is 14 residues. The CDR3 DNA follows: TGTGCCAGCAGCCGCGGGGCTGTAATCTACGAGCAGTACTTC. Translation: CASSRGAVIYEQYF. Using reference TRBV7-2 and TRBJ2-7 for the parts outside the CDR3, the full variable domain is GAGVSQSPSNKVTEKGKDVELRCDPISGHTALYWYRQSLGQGLEFLIYFQGNSAPDKSGLPSDRFSAERTGGSVSTLTIQRTQQEDSAVYLCASSRGAVIYEQYFGPGTRLTVT.

The V call is TRBV29-1, the J call TRBJ2-7, with a weak D call TRBD1 (6 bases). CDR1 and CDR2 from the germline V gene are SQVTM and ANQGSEA. Trimming pared 6 bases from V and 7 bases from J, leaving 16 bases between. CDR3 length equals 12 residues. CDR3 bases: TGCAGCGTGCGCCTGACAGGTGGGGAGCAGTACTTC. Translated: CSVRLTGGEQYF.